These 10 T cell receptor beta chains came from one sample sequenced in a study of cytomegalovirus exposure and HLA in healthy donors. The PCR was carried out with 60 Vbeta primers and 13 Jbeta primers. The protocol was immunoSEQ multiplex PCR, while the TCRdb copy is restricted to in-frame clones and leaves out a portion. This table has about 200,000 clones, just over 75% appearing once. The sequenced sample was PBMCs. The receptors were sampled from a man between 18 and 29 years old in good health and CMV-seronegative.

As concerns this clone: Other nucleotide sequences from this sample produce the same CDR3. The rearrangement uses TRBV5-1 and TRBJ2-7, with TRBD1 matching 11 bases. V lost 4 bases to trimming and J lost 5 bases; unmatched junction nucleotides: 5. This CDR3 is built from 14 residues. The germline CDR1 and CDR2 sequences are SGHRS and YFSETQ. The CDR3 loop reads CASSLGQGGNEQYF. The DNA of the CDR3 is TGCGCCAGCAGCCTGGGACAGGGGGGAAACGAGCAGTACTTC. Combining the CDR3 with reference TRBV5-1 and TRBJ2-7 gives the whole variable domain KAGVTQTPRYLIKTRGQQVTLSCSPISGHRSVSWYQQTPGQGLQFLFEYFSETQRNKGNFPGRFSGRQFSNSRSEMNVSTLELGDSALYLCASSLGQGGNEQYFGPGTRLTVT.

The sample holds one count of this clone. The rearrangement links TRBV11-2 to TRBJ2-5; 13 bases are a match to TRBD2. Germline CDR1 and CDR2: SGHAT and FQNNGV. J gave up 5 bases and V 0 bases, and 12 bases lay outside the gene matches. The CDR3 is made up of 19 amino acids. In DNA, the CDR3 is TGTGCCAGCAGCTTAGATTGGGGCACTAGCGGGAGGGCCATGGAGACCCAGTACTTC. This gives the protein CASSLDWGTSGRAMETQYF.

The rearrangement links TRBV27 to TRBJ2-7, with a weak D call TRBD2 (5 bases). The germline V gene has CDR1 MNHEY and CDR2 SMNVEV (reference sequence). The V end was cut by 1 base, the J end by 2 bases, with 12 bases between. The CDR3 sequence is 15 residues long. CDR3 sequence: CASSLLPRTPYEQYF. As DNA, the CDR3 is TGTGCCAGCAGTTTATTACCACGGACTCCCTACGAGCAGTACTTC.

This chain joins TRBV5-1 and TRBJ2-3; 7 bases match TRBD2. Looked up from germline, CDR1 is SGHRS and CDR2 is YFSETQ. J was trimmed by 2 bases and V by 1 base; bases with no gene match: 13. The CDR3 sequence is 18 residues long. Written as DNA, the CDR3 is TGCGCCAGCAGCTTGCTCCTAGCGGCGAATGATAACACAGATACGCAGTATTTT. Residues: CASSLLLAANDNTDTQYF.

The chain is built from TRBV29-1 and TRBJ1-2; 8 bases line up with TRBD1. The CDR3 consists of 13 residues. Germline trimming cut 7 bases from V and 5 bases from J; bases unmatched to any gene: 9. Germline V gene data show CDR1 as SQVTM and CDR2 as ANQGSEA. CDR3 sequence: CSAVGQGEYGYTF. CDR3 sequence (DNA): TGCAGCGCTGTCGGACAGGGCGAGTATGGCTACACCTTC.

The CDR3 bases are TGTGCCACCAGCAGAGATACTGGAAACACCATATATTTT. Translating gives CATSRDTGNTIYF. This chain connects TRBV15 to TRBJ1-3; D uncertain. Trimming left V 0 bases short and J 2 bases short, with 2 bases between. The CDR3 covers 13 residues. Germline values: CDR1 LNHNV, CDR2 YYDKDF (reference sequence).

This chain uses TRBV14 with TRBJ2-5, with D possibly matching TRBD2 (5 bases). This CDR3 has 13 residues. Germline assignment: CDR1 SGHDN and CDR2 FVKESK. The V and J ends lost 1 base and 5 bases respectively, with 8 bases between them. CDR3 nucleotide sequence: TGTGCCAGCAGCCAAGGGTTAGCGGAGACCCAGTACTTC. This codes for CASSQGLAETQYF.

V is TRBV5-1 and J is TRBJ2-1; perhaps TRBD2 as D (6 bases). V gave up 3 bases and J gave up 4 bases, with 14 bases separating them. The CDR3 length is 15 residues. The germline gives CDR1 SGHRS, CDR2 YFSETQ. In nucleotides, the CDR3 is TGCGCCAGCAGCTGGGGAGGAGCCGATTACAATGAGCAGTTCTTC. Protein product: CASSWGGADYNEQFF.

This rearrangement joins TRBV7-9 to TRBJ2-7; possible D gene TRBD1, 6 bases. Trimming took 4 bases from V and 2 from J, leaving 18 bases between them. From germline, CDR1 is SEHNR and CDR2 FQNEAQ (reference sequence). This CDR3 region has 16 residues. In DNA form, the CDR3 reads TGTGCCAGCAGCTCAAACGCTTGGACAGACCCCTACGAGCAGTACTTC. Amino acid sequence: CASSSNAWTDPYEQYF.

Concerning this clone itself: The sample carries other DNA sequences with the same CDR3. This sequence joins TRBV29-1 and TRBJ1-2; 7 bases are a match to TRBD1. V shed 3 bases, J shed 8 bases, and the junction held 12 bases outside the gene matches. Germline-derived CDR1 and CDR2 are SQVTM and ANQGSEA. This CDR3 has 14 amino acids. CDR3 region: CSVEIPGGALGYTF. The CDR3 bases are TGCAGCGTTGAGATACCAGGGGGTGCTTTAGGCTACACCTTC. The variable domain in full, completed from reference TRBV29-1 and TRBJ1-2, reads SAVISQKPSRDICQRGTSLTIQCQVDSQVTMMFWYRQQPGQSLTLIATANQGSEATYESGFVIDKFPISRPNLTFSTLTVSNMSPEDSSIYLCSVEIPGGALGYTFGSGTRLTVV.